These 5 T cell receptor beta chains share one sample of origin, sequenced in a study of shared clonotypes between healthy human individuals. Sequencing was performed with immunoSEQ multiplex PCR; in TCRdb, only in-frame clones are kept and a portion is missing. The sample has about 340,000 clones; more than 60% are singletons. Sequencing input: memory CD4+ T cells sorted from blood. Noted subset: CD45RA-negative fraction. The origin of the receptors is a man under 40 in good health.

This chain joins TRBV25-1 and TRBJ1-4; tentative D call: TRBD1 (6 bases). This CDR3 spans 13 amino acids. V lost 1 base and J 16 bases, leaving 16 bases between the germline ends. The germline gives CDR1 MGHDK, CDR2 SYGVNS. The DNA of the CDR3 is TGTGCCAGCAGTGAATCAAACAGGGAAAAGGAGTTTTTT. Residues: CASSESNREKEFF. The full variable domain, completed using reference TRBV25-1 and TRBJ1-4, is EADIYQTPRYLVIGTGKKITLECSQTMGHDKMYWYQQDPGMELHLIHYSYGVNSTEKGDLSSESTVSRIRTEHFPLTLESARPSHTSQYLCASSESNREKEFFGSGTQLSVL.

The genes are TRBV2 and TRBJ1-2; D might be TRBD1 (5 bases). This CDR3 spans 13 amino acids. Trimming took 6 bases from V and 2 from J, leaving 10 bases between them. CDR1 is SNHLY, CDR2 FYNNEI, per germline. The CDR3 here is CASSLAGNYGYTF. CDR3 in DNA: TGTGCCAGCAGCCTAGCAGGGAACTATGGCTACACCTTC.

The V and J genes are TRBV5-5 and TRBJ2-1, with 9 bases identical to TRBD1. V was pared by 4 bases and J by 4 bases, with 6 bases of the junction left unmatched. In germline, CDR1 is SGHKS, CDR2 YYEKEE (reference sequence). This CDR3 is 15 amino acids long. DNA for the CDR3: TGTGCCAGCAGCCCGGGACAGGGCAGATACAATGAGCAGTTCTTC. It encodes CASSPGQGRYNEQFF. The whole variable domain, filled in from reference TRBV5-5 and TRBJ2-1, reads DAGVTQSPTHLIKTRGQQVTLRCSPISGHKSVSWYQQVLGQGPQFIFQYYEKEERGRGNFPDRFSARQFPNYSSELNVNALLLGDSALYLCASSPGQGRYNEQFFGPGTRLTVL.

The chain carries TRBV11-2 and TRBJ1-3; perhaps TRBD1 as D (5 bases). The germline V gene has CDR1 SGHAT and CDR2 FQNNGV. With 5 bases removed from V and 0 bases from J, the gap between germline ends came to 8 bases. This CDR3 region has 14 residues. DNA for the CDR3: TGTGCCAGCAGCCCTGGGACCTCTGGAAACACCATATATTTT. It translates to CASSPGTSGNTIYF.

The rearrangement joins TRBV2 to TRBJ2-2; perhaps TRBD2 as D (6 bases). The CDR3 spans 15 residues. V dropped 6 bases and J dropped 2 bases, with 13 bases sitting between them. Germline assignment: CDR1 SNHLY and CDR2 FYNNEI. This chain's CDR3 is CASSLGLANTGELFF. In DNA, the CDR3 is TGTGCCAGCAGCCTGGGACTCGCAAACACCGGGGAGCTGTTTTTT.